Included here is one TCR beta chain sequence, with context. The antigen this receptor binds is unknown. Per-base qualities were not stored, and no clone one base away is much larger. This record comes from a study of blood T cell repertoires in COVID-19 (TCRdb year 2020). Regarding the research as a whole: The collaborator samples originated in the United States, Italy and Spain and spanned the acute and convalescent phases of COVID-19. The dataset comprised deeply sampled blood TCRbeta repertoires from subjects exposed to, actively infected with, or recovered from COVID-19. The material from the prospective study consisted of cDNA or gDNA derived from T cells, B-cell-depleted T cells, or PBMCs. Where available, HLA class I and class II types were taken from metadata supplied by the sample provider and were not determined by assay-based typing. The samples were drawn from the first 160 participants of the ongoing ImmuneRACE study and from 1,254 subjects provided by 6 global collaborators. A de-identified subject ID, COVID-19 status, age in years and sex were almost always included in the sample metadata. The repertoires were made available in a free public database intended to serve as a resource for research on the immune response to SARS-CoV-2.

TCRbeta CDR3 regions were amplified from genomic DNA using the immunoSEQ Assay, a bias-controlled multiplex PCR. The paper's data handling went like this. The number of nucleated cells in each sample was estimated by amplification of reference gene primers within the assay. To quantify the absolute abundance of each unique TCRbeta CDR3 rearrangement, sequence reads were collapsed and filtered. For each sample, productive Simpson clonality was calculated as the square root of Simpson's diversity index across productive rearrangements. Imported from immuneACCESS, the table was reduced by TCRdb to in-frame sequences with V and J called. These copies leave out some clones; in studies compared against another copy, an unresolved V gene accounts for under half, and the cause of the remainder is not known. The V and J calls and clone size come from that table; D and trimming were worked out from the DNA. This sample holds 85,000 to 90,000 clones; around 87% were observed only once. 1.1% of the sample rests with the top ten.

Results and caveats for the whole study, not just this receptor: The quantity of clinical and demographic metadata differed by source and by participant and was supplied without curation.

The collaborating institutions used their own protocols to collect whole blood in K2EDTA tubes. For TCRbeta analysis, collaborators shipped samples in one of three forms: frozen whole blood, isolated PBMCs, or DNA extracted from either of those sample types. Spanning cysteine to phenylalanine, the CDR3 consists of 15 amino acids. Only the CDR3 region is kept as DNA, spanning 45 bases read in frame from base 1. The junction shows trimming of 4 bases on V and 5 bases on J, and the gene matches do not reach 10 bases of it. The germline V gene supplies CDR1 SGDLS and CDR2 YYNGEE. This chain joins TRBV9 to TRBJ2-7, with TRBD1 matching 9 junction bases. The sequence was obtained from a human donor in a cohort sampled during active COVID-19. Sequencing used peripheral blood. The CDR3 protein is CASSSTGGTLDEQYF. The DNA sequence is TGTGCCAGCAGCTCTACAGGGGGCACGTTGGACGAGCAGTACTTC.